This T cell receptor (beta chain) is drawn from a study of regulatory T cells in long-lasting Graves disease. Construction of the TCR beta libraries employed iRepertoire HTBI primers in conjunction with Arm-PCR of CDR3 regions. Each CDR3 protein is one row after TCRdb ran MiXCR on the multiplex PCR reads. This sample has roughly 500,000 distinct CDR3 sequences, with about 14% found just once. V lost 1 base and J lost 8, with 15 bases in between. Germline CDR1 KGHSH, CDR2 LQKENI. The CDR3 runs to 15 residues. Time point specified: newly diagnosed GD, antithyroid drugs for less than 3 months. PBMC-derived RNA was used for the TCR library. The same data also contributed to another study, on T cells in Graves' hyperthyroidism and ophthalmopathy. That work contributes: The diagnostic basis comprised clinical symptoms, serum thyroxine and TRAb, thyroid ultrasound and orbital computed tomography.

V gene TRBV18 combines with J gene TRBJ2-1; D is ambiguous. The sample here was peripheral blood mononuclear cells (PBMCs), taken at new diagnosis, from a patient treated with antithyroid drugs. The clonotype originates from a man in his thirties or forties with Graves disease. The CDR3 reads CASSPQGRLDDEQFF. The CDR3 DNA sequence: TGTGCCAGCTCACCACAGGGCCGTCTCGACGATGAGCAGTTCTTC.